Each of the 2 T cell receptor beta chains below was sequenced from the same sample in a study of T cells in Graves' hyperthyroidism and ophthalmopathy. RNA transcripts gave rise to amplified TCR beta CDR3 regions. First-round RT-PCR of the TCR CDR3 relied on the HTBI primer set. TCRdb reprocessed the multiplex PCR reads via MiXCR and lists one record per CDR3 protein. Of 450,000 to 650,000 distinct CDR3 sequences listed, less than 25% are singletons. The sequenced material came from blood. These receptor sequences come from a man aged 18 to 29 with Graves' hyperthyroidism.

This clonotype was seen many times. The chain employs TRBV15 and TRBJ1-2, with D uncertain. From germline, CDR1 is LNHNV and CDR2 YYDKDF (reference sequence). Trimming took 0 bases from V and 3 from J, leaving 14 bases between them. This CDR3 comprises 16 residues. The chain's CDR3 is CATSRDRSGSHYGYTF. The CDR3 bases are TGTGCCACCAGCAGAGATAGATCGGGATCTCACTATGGCTACACCTTC.

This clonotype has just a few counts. The CDR3 sequence: CSATEYQETQYF. CDR3 nucleotide sequence: TGCAGTGCCACGGAGTACCAAGAGACCCAGTACTTC. This chain links TRBV20-1 with TRBJ2-5, with no clear D. CDR3 size: 12 residues. V lost 6 bases, J lost 0 bases, and 8 bases lay in between. Germline V gene sequence: CDR1 DFQATT, CDR2 SNEGSKA (reference sequence).